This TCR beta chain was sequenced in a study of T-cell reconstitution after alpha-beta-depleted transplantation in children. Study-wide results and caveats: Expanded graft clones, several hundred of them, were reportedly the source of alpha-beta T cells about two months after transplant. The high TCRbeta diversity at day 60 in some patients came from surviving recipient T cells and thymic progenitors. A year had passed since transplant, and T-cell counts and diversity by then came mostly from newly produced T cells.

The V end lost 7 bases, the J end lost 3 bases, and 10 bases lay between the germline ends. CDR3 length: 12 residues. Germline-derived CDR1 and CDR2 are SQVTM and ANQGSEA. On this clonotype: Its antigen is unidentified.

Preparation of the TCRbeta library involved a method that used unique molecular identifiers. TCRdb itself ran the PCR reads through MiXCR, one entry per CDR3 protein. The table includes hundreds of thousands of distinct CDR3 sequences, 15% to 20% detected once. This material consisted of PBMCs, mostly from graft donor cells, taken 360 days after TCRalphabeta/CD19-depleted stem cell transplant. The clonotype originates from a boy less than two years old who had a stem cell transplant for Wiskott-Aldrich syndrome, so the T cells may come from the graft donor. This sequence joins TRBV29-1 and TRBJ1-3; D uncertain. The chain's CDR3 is CSGRSRGNTIYF. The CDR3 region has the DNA TGCAGCGGCAGGAGTCGTGGAAACACCATATATTTT.